One sample yielded the 19 T cell receptor beta chains listed below, sequenced in a study of blood T cell repertoires in COVID-19. The method was immunoSEQ multiplex PCR; TCRdb's version includes in-frame clones alone and lacks a portion of them. The sample records under 300,000 clones, approximately 78% being singletons. Sequences were obtained from peripheral blood. The receptor source for this set is an older woman with active or convalescent COVID-19.

The sample holds a few counts of this clone. The gene calls are TRBV3-1 (or the pseudogene TRBV3-2) and TRBJ1-1, with D unresolved. The CDR3 is 12 residues long. Germline V gives CDR1 LGHDT, CDR2 YNNKEL (reference sequence). Deletions cut 3 bases from V and 2 bases from J, with 4 bases between. The chain's CDR3 is CASSHYNTEAFF. Written as DNA, the CDR3 is TGTGCCAGCAGCCATTATAACACTGAAGCTTTCTTT.

The gene calls are TRBV2 and TRBJ1-1; 9 bases are shared with TRBD1. The CDR3 runs to 15 residues. From germline, CDR1 is SNHLY and CDR2 FYNNEI. With V trimmed by 7 bases and J by 1 base, 7 bases remained unmatched. In DNA form, the CDR3 reads TGTGCCAGCATGGCACAGGGGGCGAAGAACACTGAAGCTTTCTTT. It encodes CASMAQGAKNTEAFF.

The V call is TRBV30, the J call TRBJ1-6, with a tentative D call TRBD1 (5 bases). V lost 3 bases and J lost 6, with 21 bases in between. The CDR3 contains 17 residues. Germline CDR1 is GTSNPN and CDR2 is SVGIG (reference sequence). The CDR3 nucleotides are TGTGCCTGGAGAGAGGGGACTCCTAGGGTCCTTAATTCACCCCTCCACTTT. Its protein is CAWREGTPRVLNSPLHF.

The chain recombines TRBV10-1 with TRBJ2-7; 7 bases match TRBD1. J was trimmed by 1 base and V by 3 bases; bases with no gene match: 9. The CDR3 runs to 16 residues. Germline CDR1 and CDR2: WNHNN and SYGVQD (reference sequence). Here the CDR3 DNA reads TGCGCCAGCAGTGAACAACAGGGGAGTAGGTCCTACGAGCAGTACTTC. It encodes CASSEQQGSRSYEQYF.

A few counts support this clone. The chain uses TRBV9 and TRBJ1-5, with D perhaps matching TRBD1 (6 bases). Germline V gene data show CDR1 as SGDLS and CDR2 as YYNGEE. Trimming stripped 4 bases from V and 2 bases from J, with 28 bases between. CDR3 length equals 20 residues. CDR3 sequence (DNA): TGTGCCAGCAGCCCACCCCCTGGGTTGACAGGAAGGGCGGGCAATCAGCCCCAGCATTTT. It specifies CASSPPPGLTGRAGNQPQHF. The variable domain in full, completed from reference TRBV9 and TRBJ1-5, reads DSGVTQTPKHLITATGQRVTLRCSPRSGDLSVYWYQQSLDQGLQFLIQYYNGEERAKGNILERFSAQQFPDLHSELNLSSLELGDSALYFCASSPPPGLTGRAGNQPQHFGDGTRLSIL.

The J gene is TRBJ1-2, the V gene TRBV6-6; 10 nucleotides match TRBD1. The ends lost 5 bases at V and 6 bases at J; junction bases unmatched: 9. Germline V gives CDR1 MNHNY, CDR2 SVGAGI (reference sequence). The CDR3 runs to 15 residues. In DNA, the CDR3 is TGTGCCAGCAGTCGAACGGACAGGGGGTCGGATGGCTACACCTTC. Translated: CASSRTDRGSDGYTF.

The chain joins TRBV11-1 to TRBJ2-1; TRBD2 agrees at 11 bases. The CDR3 covers 13 residues. V was pared by 5 bases and J by 9 bases, with 3 bases of the junction left unmatched. Germline lookup yields CDR1 SGHAT and CDR2 FQDESV (reference sequence). The CDR3 loop is CASSMGLAAEQFF. The CDR3 DNA follows: TGTGCCAGCAGCATGGGACTAGCGGCTGAGCAGTTCTTC.

This CDR3 is CASSEPGQGNEAFF. CDR3 in DNA: TGTGCCAGCAGTGAACCGGGACAGGGGAACGAGGCTTTCTTT. The chain combines TRBV6-1 with TRBJ1-1, with 10 bases lining up with TRBD1. The V and J ends lost 2 bases and 11 bases, in that order; junction bases with no gene match: 8. CDR3 size: 14 residues. Germline CDR1 MNHNS, CDR2 SASEGT.

V and J are TRBV6-5 and TRBJ2-1; TRBD2 matches at 12 bases. The germline gives CDR1 MNHEY, CDR2 SVGAGI. Unmatched junction bases numbered 3, after V lost 5 bases and J lost 4 bases. The CDR3 has 15 residues. The CDR3 is CASSPGLAGYNEQFF. For the CDR3, the DNA is TGTGCCAGCAGTCCCGGACTAGCGGGGTACAATGAGCAGTTCTTC.

The V gene is TRBV7-6, the J gene TRBJ1-5, with TRBD1 identical over 8 bases. Germline lookup yields CDR1 SGHVS and CDR2 FNYEAQ. This CDR3 comprises 15 residues. V shed 5 bases, J shed 7 bases, and the junction held 10 bases outside the gene matches. CDR3 residues: CASSKRAGGIQPQHF. The CDR3 DNA is TGTGCCAGCAGCAAAAGGGCAGGGGGCATACAGCCCCAGCATTTT.

This chain connects TRBV19 to TRBJ2-5; 8 positions agree with TRBD1. CDR3 size: 14 residues. The V and J ends lost 4 bases and 3 bases, in that order; junction bases with no gene match: 4. Germline V lookup: CDR1 LNHDA, CDR2 SQIVND (reference sequence). The CDR3 DNA follows: TGTGCCAGTAGTAGACAGGGGCAGAAAGAGACCCAGTACTTC. Protein: CASSRQGQKETQYF.

The rearrangement uses TRBV7-9 and TRBJ2-7; no reliable D call. CDR3 length equals 14 residues. The germline gives CDR1 SEHNR, CDR2 FQNEAQ (reference sequence). The ends were cut back, 4 bases at V and 7 bases at J, with 17 bases in the middle. The CDR3 DNA reads as TGTGCCAGCAGCTCGCGAGGTTCTACGGAAGAGCAGTACTTC. It translates to CASSSRGSTEEQYF.

The rearrangement joins TRBV5-1 to TRBJ1-6, with D unclear. CDR1 is SGHRS and CDR2 is YFSETQ in the germline V gene. This CDR3 is 16 amino acids long. Between the trimmed V and J ends, which lost 6 bases and 7 bases, there was a span of 20 bases. Here the CDR3 DNA reads TGCGCCAGCACTCCTGAGGGTGAGCGGCTGAATTCACCCCTCCACTTT. Encoded protein: CASTPEGERLNSPLHF.

The rearrangement joins TRBV28 to TRBJ1-2; TRBD1 matches 8 bases. The CDR3 has 15 amino acids. In germline, CDR1 is MDHEN, CDR2 SYDVKM. The ends lost 2 bases at V and 5 bases at J; junction bases unmatched: 7. The CDR3 protein is CASSLGGRGQYGYTF. CDR3 DNA: TGTGCCAGCAGTTTAGGAGGCAGGGGGCAGTATGGCTACACCTTC.

This chain links TRBV6-5 with TRBJ1-6; D is unresolved. Per germline, CDR1 MNHEY and CDR2 SVGAGI. The CDR3 is made up of 13 amino acids. The V end lost 2 bases, the J end lost 5 bases, and 4 bases lay between the germline ends. The CDR3 DNA reads TGTGCCAGCAGTTACGAGGATAATTCACCCCTCCACTTT. Protein: CASSYEDNSPLHF.

In its sample, this clone was seen a few times. The rearrangement uses TRBV2 and TRBJ2-7; 11 bases agree with TRBD2. This CDR3 spans 14 amino acids. Unmatched junction bases numbered 4, after V lost 7 bases and J lost 2 bases. Germline V gives CDR1 SNHLY, CDR2 FYNNEI. CDR3: CASKPSGGTYEQYF. The DNA of the CDR3 is TGTGCCAGCAAGCCTAGCGGGGGGACCTACGAGCAGTACTTC.

The chain uses TRBV6-5 and TRBJ2-7; a possible D gene is TRBD2 (5 bases). The germline V gene has CDR1 MNHEY and CDR2 SVGAGI. The CDR3 is 15 amino acids. V dropped 2 bases and J dropped 2 bases, with 13 bases sitting between them. The CDR3 here is CASSYLSDGTYEQYF. The CDR3 region has the DNA TGTGCCAGCAGTTACCTCTCGGACGGGACCTACGAGCAGTACTTC.

The rearrangement links TRBV7-9 to TRBJ1-1, with 8 bases fitting TRBD1. V was pared by 1 base and J by 6 bases, with 7 bases of the junction left unmatched. CDR3 length: 15 amino acids. Germline V CDR1 and CDR2: SEHNR, FQNEAQ (reference sequence). The CDR3: CASSLVEDRVAEAFF. The CDR3 bases are TGTGCCAGCAGCTTAGTCGAGGACAGGGTGGCTGAAGCTTTCTTT.

The gene calls are TRBV6-1 and TRBJ1-2; tentative D call: TRBD1 (5 bases). Germline V gene sequence: CDR1 MNHNS, CDR2 SASEGT. This CDR3 has 14 residues. Trimming shortened V by 2 bases and J by 5 bases, and 12 bases separated the two germline ends. The CDR3 protein is CASSEMGRGYGYTF. The CDR3 DNA is TGTGCCAGCAGTGAAATGGGTAGGGGATATGGCTACACCTTC.